The 14 T cell receptor beta chains in this list originate from one sample, sequenced in a study of blood T cells in healthy people across ages. Combining a sample-barcoded 5' primer with a J-beta primer mix, a second PCR ran for 7 to 11 cycles. TCRdb passed the 5' RACE reads through MiXCR, listing each CDR3 protein once. The sample records over a million distinct CDR3 sequences, 45% to 70% being singletons. The sequenced sample consisted of blood. These receptors were obtained from a man aged 18-30 years in good health.

This chain connects TRBV29-1 to TRBJ2-3; D is ambiguous. Germline V gene data show CDR1 as SQVTM and CDR2 as ANQGSEA. V was clipped by 3 bases and J by 4 bases, with 8 bases between them. The CDR3 is 12 amino acids. The DNA for the CDR3 is TGCAGCGTTGAGGGGATTGCAGATACGCAGTATTTT. This sequence encodes CSVEGIADTQYF.

This clonotype appeared a few times. The rearrangement links TRBV4-1 to TRBJ2-3; 7 bases map to TRBD2. The CDR3 is 15 amino acids. Per the germline V gene, CDR1 is MGHRA and CDR2 is YSYEKL. V was pared by 1 base and J by 2 bases, with 3 bases of the junction left unmatched. The CDR3 bases are TGCGCCAGCAGCCAAGGGGAGGGGTTCACAGATACGCAGTATTTT. It codes for CASSQGEGFTDTQYF.

The rearrangement links TRBV7-9 to TRBJ2-7; either TRBD1 or TRBD2 may supply D (5 bases each). The CDR3 has 14 residues. V lost 7 bases and J 2 bases, leaving 15 bases between the germline ends. Looked up from germline, CDR1 is SEHNR and CDR2 is FQNEAQ (reference sequence). CDR3 loop: CASNQRGLPYEQYF. The CDR3 DNA reads as TGTGCCAGCAACCAGAGGGGATTACCCTACGAGCAGTACTTC.

The J gene is TRBJ1-2, the V gene TRBV7-9, with D unclear. Trimming removed 9 bases from V and 4 bases from J, with 15 bases in between. CDR1 SEHNR and CDR2 FQNEAQ come from the germline V gene (reference sequence). This CDR3 is built from 13 residues. In DNA, the CDR3 is TGTGCCAGTAGGGTCCTCAGTTCCTATGGCTACACCTTC. Translated, it gives CASRVLSSYGYTF.

The CDR3 nucleotides read TGCGCCAGCAGCCGACGGACAGGGGCCTACGAGCAGTACTTC. The encoded protein is CASSRRTGAYEQYF. The chain couples TRBV4-3 to TRBJ2-7; 9 positions agree with TRBD1. J was trimmed by 2 bases and V by 4 bases; bases with no gene match: 3. This CDR3 has 14 amino acids. The germline CDR1 and CDR2 sequences are LGHNA and YSLEER.

This clonotype has only a few counts. This rearrangement joins TRBV20-1 to TRBJ1-2; unclear D gene. The germline CDR1 and CDR2 sequences are DFQATT and SNEGSKA (reference sequence). This CDR3 has 14 residues. The V end lost 3 bases, the J end lost 2 bases, and 13 bases lay between the germline ends. CDR3 sequence reads: CSASLLLGNYGYTF. CDR3 bases: TGCAGTGCTAGCCTTCTGTTAGGCAACTATGGCTACACCTTC.

V gene TRBV5-1 combines with J gene TRBJ1-1; 9 nucleotides line up with TRBD1. Germline-derived CDR1 and CDR2 are SGHRS and YFSETQ. Germline trimming cut 8 bases from V and 5 bases from J; bases unmatched to any gene: 16. The CDR3 has 16 amino acids. The CDR3 loop is CASSVAGTGRGTEAFF. DNA for the CDR3: TGCGCCAGTTCCGTGGCCGGGACAGGGAGGGGGACTGAAGCTTTCTTT.

As concerns this clonotype: Since a much larger clone is just one base distant, this may be a read error. The genes are TRBV12-3 or TRBV12-4 and TRBJ2-5; either TRBD1 or TRBD2 may supply D (5 bases each). Trimming shortened V by 2 bases and J by 11 bases, and 30 bases separated the two germline ends. The CDR3 consists of 18 residues. The CDR3, as DNA: TGTGCCAGCAGTTTAAGGCAGGGCTCCGGGACCCGCCCTAATGAGCAGTACTTC. It specifies CASSLRQGSGTRPNEQYF.

The chain carries TRBV30 and TRBJ2-1; 14 nucleotides agree with TRBD2. Unmatched junction bases numbered 2, after V lost 1 base and J lost 6 bases. CDR3 length: 15 residues. Germline values: CDR1 GTSNPN, CDR2 SVGIG (reference sequence). The CDR3 loop reads CAWSEGLAGGNEQFF. The CDR3 DNA is TGTGCCTGGAGTGAAGGACTAGCGGGAGGCAATGAGCAGTTCTTC.

The chain links TRBV6-5 to TRBJ1-2; no firm D call. CDR1 MNHEY and CDR2 SVGAGI come from the germline V gene. This CDR3 is 12 amino acids long. V dropped 6 bases and J dropped 8 bases, with 13 bases sitting between them. The CDR3 region is CASRTGPEGYTF. In DNA form, the CDR3 reads TGTGCCAGCAGGACGGGCCCCGAAGGCTACACCTTC.

This clonotype was counted a few times. This rearrangement joins TRBV20-1 to TRBJ2-5; possible D gene TRBD1, 5 bases. V gave up 6 bases and J gave up 3 bases, with 11 bases separating them. CDR1 is DFQATT, CDR2 SNEGSKA, per germline (reference sequence). The length of the CDR3 is 12 residues. In DNA, the CDR3 is TGCAGTGCCAGTTTCAGGGAAGAGACCCAGTACTTC. Protein product: CSASFREETQYF.

The chain uses TRBV7-2 and TRBJ2-3; 13 nucleotides match TRBD2. With 5 bases clipped from V and 4 bases from J, the junction kept 6 bases outside the gene matches. CDR1 and CDR2 from the germline V gene are SGHTA and FQGNSA. This CDR3 region has 16 residues. DNA of the CDR3: TGTGCCAGCAGCAGTACTAGCGGGGGGGAGGCAGATACGCAGTATTTT. Translating it yields CASSSTSGGEADTQYF.

The chain joins TRBV6-1 to TRBJ2-7; TRBD1 matches at 8 bases. Germline values: CDR1 MNHNS, CDR2 SASEGT. V was pared by 6 bases and J by 7 bases, with 20 bases of the junction left unmatched. The CDR3 is 17 residues long. The DNA for the CDR3 is TGTGCCAGCAGGGAATCAGGGGGGCAGGGGGCTTCAGGGGAGCAGTACTTC. This translates into CASRESGGQGASGEQYF.

This chain links TRBV20-1 with TRBJ2-7; a weak D match, TRBD2 (6 bases). This CDR3 contains 14 residues. Per the germline V gene, CDR1 is DFQATT and CDR2 is SNEGSKA (reference sequence). V lost 1 base, J lost 5 bases, and 15 bases lay in between. CDR3: CSARGGGSPHEQYF. CDR3 nucleotides: TGCAGTGCTAGAGGGGGAGGCTCCCCCCACGAGCAGTACTTC.